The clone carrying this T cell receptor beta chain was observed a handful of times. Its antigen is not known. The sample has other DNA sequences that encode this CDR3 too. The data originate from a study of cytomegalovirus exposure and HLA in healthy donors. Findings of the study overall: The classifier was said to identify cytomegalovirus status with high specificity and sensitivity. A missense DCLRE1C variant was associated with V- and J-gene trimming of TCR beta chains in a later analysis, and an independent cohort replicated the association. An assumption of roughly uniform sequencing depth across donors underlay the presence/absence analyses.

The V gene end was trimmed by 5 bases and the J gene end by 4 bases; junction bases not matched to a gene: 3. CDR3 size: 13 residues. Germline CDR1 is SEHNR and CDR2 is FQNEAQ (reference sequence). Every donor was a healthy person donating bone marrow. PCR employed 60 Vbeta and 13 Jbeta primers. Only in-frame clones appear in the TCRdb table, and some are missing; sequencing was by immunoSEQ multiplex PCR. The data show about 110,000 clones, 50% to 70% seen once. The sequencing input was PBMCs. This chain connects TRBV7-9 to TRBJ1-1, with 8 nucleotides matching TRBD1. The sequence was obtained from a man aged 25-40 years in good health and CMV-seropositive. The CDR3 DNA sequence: TGTGCCAGCAGCCTACAGGGGGGCACTGAAGCTTTCTTT. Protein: CASSLQGGTEAFF.